Listed below are T cell receptor beta chains from one sample, sequenced in a study of shared clonotypes between healthy human individuals. The data were produced by immunoSEQ multiplex PCR, yet TCRdb's version contains in-frame clones alone and is incomplete. The sample lists just over 95,000 clones; 67% were seen once. Source material: memory CD8+ T cells sorted from blood. The receptors come from a man aged 25 to 40 in good health. CDR3s include the opening cysteine and the closing phenylalanine or tryptophan. D genes are given only for firm matches. Only some rows state a clone size, as once, few, many or a class for expanded clones.

clone_size cdr3_length j_call d_call v_call cdr3_aa cdr3_nt
few 14 TRBJ2-5 NA TRBV18 CASSPQLGDETQYF TGTGCCAGCTCACCGCAATTGGGGGACGAGACCCAGTACTTC
NA 15 TRBJ2-7 NA TRBV28 CASSLYRTASYEQYF TGTGCCAGCAGTTTATACCGGACGGCCTCCTACGAGCAGTACTTC
few 13 TRBJ2-6 TRBD1 TRBV5-4 CASSFGTGVVLTF TGTGCCAGCAGCTTCGGGACAGGGGTCGTCCTGACTTTC
few 14 TRBJ1-4 NA TRBV6-1 CASRSGDLFEKLFF TGTGCCAGCCGTTCGGGAGACCTTTTTGAAAAACTGTTTTTT
NA 16 TRBJ2-6 NA TRBV5-1 CASSPWGESGANVLTF TGCGCCAGCAGCCCGTGGGGGGAGTCTGGGGCCAACGTCCTGACTTTC
NA 17 TRBJ2-7 TRBD1 TRBV7-9 CASSLRGGQGPPYEQYF TGTGCCAGCAGCTTGAGGGGAGGACAGGGTCCCCCCTACGAGCAGTACTTC
NA 13 TRBJ1-2 NA TRBV9 CASSESGSYGYTF TGTGCCAGCAGCGAGTCAGGGTCTTATGGCTACACCTTC
NA 14 TRBJ1-1 NA TRBV29-1 CSVVGKAGNTEAFF TGCAGCGTTGTCGGGAAGGCCGGGAACACTGAAGCTTTCTTT
NA 18 TRBJ2-7 TRBD2 TRBV7-9 CASSSAGTSGISSYEQYF TGTGCCAGCAGCTCCGCCGGGACTAGCGGGATCTCAAGCTACGAGCAGTACTTC
NA 8 TRBJ2-1 NA TRBV20-1 CSASWQFF TGCAGTGCTAGTTGGCAGTTCTTC
NA 14 TRBJ2-3 TRBD1 TRBV6-1 CASTPGTGTDTQYF TGTGCCAGTACTCCCGGGACAGGTACAGATACGCAGTATTTT
few 16 TRBJ2-7 TRBD1 TRBV28 CASSFRDRGQPYEQYF TGTGCCAGCAGTTTTCGGGACAGGGGGCAACCTTACGAGCAGTACTTC
NA 15 TRBJ2-3 NA TRBV27 CASSLWGELADTQYF TGTGCCAGCAGTTTATGGGGGGAACTGGCAGATACGCAGTATTTT
NA 14 TRBJ2-7 NA TRBV27 CASSFPGTFYEQYF TGTGCCAGCAGTTTCCCAGGGACCTTCTACGAGCAGTACTTC
NA 16 TRBJ2-1 TRBD2 TRBV5-1 CASSDPSGSSYNEQFF TGCGCCAGCAGCGACCCTAGCGGCTCCTCCTACAATGAGCAGTTCTTC
NA 12 TRBJ2-7 NA TRBV7-2 CASSLRPREQYF TGTGCCAGCAGCTTAAGGCCCCGGGAGCAGTACTTC
NA 15 TRBJ2-7 TRBD1 TRBV15 CATSSGTGGPYEQYF TGTGCCACCAGCAGTGGGACAGGGGGCCCGTACGAGCAGTACTTC
once 13 TRBJ2-3 TRBD2 TRBV6-5 CASSLAVTDTQYF TGTGCCAGCAGTCTAGCGGTCACAGATACGCAGTATTTT
NA 15 TRBJ1-4 NA TRBV7-9 CASTATKTTNEKLFF TGTGCCAGCACCGCTACCAAGACAACTAATGAAAAACTGTTTTTT
NA 15 TRBJ2-3 NA TRBV15 CATRPYRDKGNTQYF TGTGCCACCAGACCTTACAGGGATAAAGGAAATACGCAGTATTTT
NA 14 TRBJ2-5 TRBD2 TRBV27 CASRPQGREETQYF TGTGCCAGCAGGCCTCAAGGGAGGGAAGAGACCCAGTACTTC
NA 15 TRBJ2-1 NA TRBV6-4 CASSLGQGGGNEQFF TGTGCCAGCAGTCTTGGACAGGGAGGGGGCAATGAGCAGTTCTTC